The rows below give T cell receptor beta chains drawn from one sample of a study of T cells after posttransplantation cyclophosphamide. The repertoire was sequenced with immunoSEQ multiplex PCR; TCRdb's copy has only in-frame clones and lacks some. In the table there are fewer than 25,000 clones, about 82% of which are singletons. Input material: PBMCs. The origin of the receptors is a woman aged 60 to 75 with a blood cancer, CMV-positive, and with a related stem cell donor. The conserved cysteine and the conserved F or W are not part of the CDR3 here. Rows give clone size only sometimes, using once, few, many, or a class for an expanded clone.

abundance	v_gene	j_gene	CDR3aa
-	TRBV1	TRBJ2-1	TSSQKPGSEQF
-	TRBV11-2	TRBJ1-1	ASSLRDRLPVGTEAF
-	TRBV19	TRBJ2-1	ASSIGGLAGGPLWQF
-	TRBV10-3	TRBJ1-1	AISEYRGLQAF
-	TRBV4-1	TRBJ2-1	ASSQEAGAYNEQF
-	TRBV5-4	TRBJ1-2	ASSPGQANYGYT
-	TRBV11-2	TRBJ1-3	ASSLWTGSGNTIY
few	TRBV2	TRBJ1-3	ASSLAGNTIY
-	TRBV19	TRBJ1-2	ASSPQGQYGYT
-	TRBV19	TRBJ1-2	ASSMNGGDGYT
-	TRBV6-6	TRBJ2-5	ASNPTGQETQY
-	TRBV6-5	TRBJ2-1	ASTAPAYNEQF
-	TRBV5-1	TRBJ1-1	ASSPRDRGSTEAF
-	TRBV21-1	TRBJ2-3	ASKEREWSTDTQY
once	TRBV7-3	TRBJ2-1	ASSRAAQIGGEQF
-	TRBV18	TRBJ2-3	ASSPQVVAGRGTQY
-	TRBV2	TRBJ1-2	ASMVVISAAYT
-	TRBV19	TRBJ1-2	ASNEDRDGYT
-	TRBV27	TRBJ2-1	ATKFGGTVTYNEQF
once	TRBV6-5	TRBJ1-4	ASSYLGTNEELF
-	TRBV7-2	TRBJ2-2	ASRQTGGLTGELF
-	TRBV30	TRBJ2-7	AWTADRYEQY
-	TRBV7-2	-	ASSPHGGSYEQY
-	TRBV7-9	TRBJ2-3	ASGAGTGTDTQY
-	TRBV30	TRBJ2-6	AWSEQGSGANVLT
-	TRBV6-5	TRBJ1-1	ASHLAGSTEAF
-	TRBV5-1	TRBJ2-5	ASSLEPRGETQY
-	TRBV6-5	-	ASSPGQGLSHEQY
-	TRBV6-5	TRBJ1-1	ASSGGLMRPEAF
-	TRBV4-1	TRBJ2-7	ASSRQLAAVYEQY
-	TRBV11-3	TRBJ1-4	ASSSQRDGEAKLF
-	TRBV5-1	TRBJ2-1	ASSSSLAGGSYNEQF
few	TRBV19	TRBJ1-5	ASSNTGNQPQH
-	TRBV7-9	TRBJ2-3	ASSRGGSGITQY
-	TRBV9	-	ASSVEAEPTYEQY
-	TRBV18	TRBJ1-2	ASADRLDNYGYT
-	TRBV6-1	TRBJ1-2	ASSGGFYGYT
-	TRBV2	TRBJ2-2	ASRAGTSGKGELF
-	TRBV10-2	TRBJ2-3	ADRDSSTDTQY
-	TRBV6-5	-	ASSYSGLAGIYEQY
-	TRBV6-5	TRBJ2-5	ASSHGAGGPTQY
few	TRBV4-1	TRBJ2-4	ASGQGINIQY
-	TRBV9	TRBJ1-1	ASSRNFQGSEAF
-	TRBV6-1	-	ASSERVGDSFYEQY
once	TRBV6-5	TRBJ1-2	ASSYRGEGYT